This passage covers 25 T cell receptor beta chains from one sample sequenced in a study of patients and donors after allogeneic stem cell transplantation. TCRdb fed the RT-PCR reads into MiXCR, producing one record per CDR3 protein. The table lists 200,000 to 250,000 distinct CDR3 sequences, roughly 13% of them singletons, with around a tenth in the top ten. Material for sequencing was blood, either unsorted or a sorted T cell fraction (not recorded which). These receptors were taken from a human donor who was either an allogeneic HSCT recipient or a stem cell or donor lymphocyte infusion donor (not recorded which). It is not recorded whose cells these are; they may come from a transplant donor.

This clonotype has ten or more counts. The chain couples TRBV7-2 to TRBJ2-7, with a weak D call TRBD1 (6 bases). The ends were cut back, 4 bases at V and 1 base at J, with 11 bases in the middle. The germline V gene has CDR1 SGHTA and CDR2 FQGNSA. The CDR3 length is 14 residues. CDR3 region: CASSSNRASYEQYF. Written as DNA, the CDR3 is TGTGCCAGCAGCTCAAACAGGGCGTCCTACGAGCAGTACTTC.

The V gene is TRBV7-9, the J gene TRBJ1-2; perhaps TRBD1 as D (6 bases). The V gene lost 5 bases and the J gene lost 3 bases, with 16 bases spanning the gap. CDR3 length: 15 amino acids. Germline loops: CDR1 SEHNR, CDR2 FQNEAQ (reference sequence). CDR3 sequence reads: CASSPSRDKDYGYTF. The CDR3 bases are TGTGCCAGCAGCCCCTCCAGGGACAAGGACTATGGCTACACCTTC.

CDR3 sequence reads: CASSQLEGYTF. As DNA, the CDR3 is TGTGCCAGCAGCCAATTAGAGGGCTACACCTTC. This chain uses TRBV3-1 with TRBJ1-2; no firm D call. Germline CDR1 and CDR2: LGHDT and YNNKEL (reference sequence). CDR3 length equals 11 residues. Trimming pared 2 bases from V and 8 bases from J, leaving 6 bases between. The variable domain in full, with the rest retrieved from reference TRBV3-1 and TRBJ1-2, is DTAVSQTPKYLVTQMGNDKSIKCEQNLGHDTMYWYKQDSKKFLKIMFSYNNKELIINETVPNRFSPKSPDKAHLNLHINSLELGDSAVYFCASSQLEGYTFGSGTRLTVV.

The J gene is TRBJ1-1, the V gene TRBV5-4, with 8 bases identical to TRBD1. Germline loops: CDR1 SGHNT, CDR2 YYREEE (reference sequence). V lost 0 bases to trimming and J lost 1 base; unmatched junction nucleotides: 8. The CDR3 has 17 residues. The CDR3 coding sequence is TGTGCCAGCAGCTTGGTATCGAGACAGGGGACGAACACTGAAGCTTTCTTT. Amino acids: CASSLVSRQGTNTEAFF.

This clonotype showed up just a few times. The chain is built from TRBV5-1 and TRBJ1-1; 8 bases are shared with TRBD1. The trim removed 3 bases at V and 6 bases at J, leaving 7 bases unmatched. The germline CDR1 and CDR2 sequences are SGHRS and YFSETQ. This CDR3 contains 14 residues. As DNA, the CDR3 is TGCGCCAGCAGCTCAACAGGGGGGTGGCCTGAAGCTTTCTTT. Residues: CASSSTGGWPEAFF.

This clonotype was detected ten times or more. The chain couples TRBV7-2 to TRBJ2-5; a possible D gene is TRBD2 (6 bases). This CDR3 contains 17 residues. Looked up from germline, CDR1 is SGHTA and CDR2 is FQGNSA. Trimming pared 1 base from V and 3 bases from J, leaving 18 bases between. The CDR3 loop is CASSLGFRPGGEETQYF. The CDR3, as DNA: TGTGCCAGCAGCTTAGGGTTTCGGCCAGGAGGGGAAGAGACCCAGTACTTC.

This clonotype was seen at least ten times. The CDR3 DNA is TGTGCCAGCAGTCCGGGGGGCCTTTCAGATACGCAGTATTTT. Encoded protein: CASSPGGLSDTQYF. The chain employs TRBV2 and TRBJ2-3, with a weak D call TRBD2 (7 bases). Germline CDR1 and CDR2: SNHLY and FYNNEI. With 5 bases removed from V and 4 bases from J, the gap between germline ends came to 13 bases. The CDR3 has 14 residues. The variable domain in full, completed from reference TRBV2 and TRBJ2-3, reads EPEVTQTPSHQVTQMGQEVILRCVPISNHLYFYWYRQILGQKVEFLVSFYNNEISEKSEIFDDQFSVERPDGSNFTLKIRSTKLEDSAMYFCASSPGGLSDTQYFGPGTRLTVL.

This clonotype has more than one count but fewer than ten. The chain carries TRBV10-2 and TRBJ1-2, with D unclear. This CDR3 comprises 14 residues. The ends were cut back, 3 bases at V and 2 bases at J, with 10 bases in the middle. From germline, CDR1 is WSHSY and CDR2 SAAADI. For the CDR3, the DNA is TGCGCCAGCAGTGACCCGGGTACGAACTATGGCTACACCTTC. It is translated as CASSDPGTNYGYTF.

This clonotype was counted many times. This chain connects TRBV12-3 or TRBV12-4 to TRBJ2-7; possibly TRBD2 for D (5 bases). The CDR3 length is 12 residues. V lost 5 bases to trimming and J lost 6 bases, with 11 bases between them. The CDR3 nucleotides are TGTGCCAGCAGTCCCGGACTGCCCGAGCAGTACTTC. Protein: CASSPGLPEQYF.

There are a few counts of this clonotype. The chain is built from TRBV15 and TRBJ2-6; D remains unclear. Trimming pared 1 base from V and 4 bases from J, leaving 5 bases between. This CDR3 is 14 amino acids long. In germline, CDR1 is LNHNV, CDR2 YYDKDF (reference sequence). CDR3 loop: CATSRGAGANVLTF. The DNA of the CDR3 is TGTGCCACCAGCAGAGGGGCGGGGGCCAACGTCCTGACTTTC.

This clonotype was seen a few times. An end of the junction differs from the germline gene, which may be a read error. This sequence joins TRBV2 and TRBJ2-1; D is possibly TRBD1 or TRBD2 (5 bases each). The CDR3 runs 10 residues. Germline CDR1 and CDR2: SNHLY and FYNNEI. Here the CDR3 DNA reads TGTGCCACCGGAACCGGGACCCCACTCTTC. Its translation: CATGTGTPLF. Drawing the rest from reference TRBV2 and TRBJ2-1, the complete variable domain is EPEVTQTPSHQVTQMGQEVILRCVPISNHLYFYWYRQILGQKVEFLVSFYNNEISEKSEIFDDQFSVERPDGSNFTLKIRSTKLEDSAMYFCATGTGTPLFGPGTRLTVL.

This clonotype has a count of ten or more. The chain joins TRBV7-2 to TRBJ1-6, with D perhaps matching TRBD1 (6 bases). CDR1 SGHTA and CDR2 FQGNSA come from the germline V gene. The ends were cut back, 1 base at V and 10 bases at J, with 14 bases in the middle. The CDR3 spans 15 residues. The CDR3 here is CASSLDPGAGSPLHF. The CDR3, as DNA: TGTGCCAGCAGCTTAGATCCGGGGGCAGGGTCACCCCTCCACTTT.

This clonotype has ten or more counts. The chain has TRBV2 and TRBJ2-4; 7 nucleotides match TRBD2. V lost 8 bases and J lost 9; bases outside the gene matches: 13. Germline loops: CDR1 SNHLY, CDR2 FYNNEI. The CDR3 covers 14 residues. As DNA, the CDR3 is TGTGCCAGCGGCCCCCGGACTAGTGGCGGCATTCAGTACTTC. This translates into CASGPRTSGGIQYF.

This clonotype was counted many times. DNA for the CDR3: TGTGCCAGCAGTTTAGTTGGACTAGCGTTTGCAGATACGCAGTATTTT. Protein product: CASSLVGLAFADTQYF. The chain recombines TRBV12-3 or TRBV12-4 with TRBJ2-3, with 9 bases aligning to TRBD2. Trimming at V came to 1 base and at J to 4 bases, leaving 6 bases not matched to a gene. The CDR3 loop spans 16 amino acids.

V gene TRBV20-1 combines with J gene TRBJ2-7; D could derive from TRBD1 or TRBD2 (6 bases each). The germline V gene has CDR1 DFQATT and CDR2 SNEGSKA (reference sequence). The CDR3 is 14 residues long. The ends were cut back, 5 bases at V and 6 bases at J, with 20 bases in the middle. In DNA, the CDR3 is TGCAGTGCTGCAAGCATAGGGGGGCGAAGCGAGCAGTACTTC. Amino acids: CSAASIGGRSEQYF.

This clonotype was observed a few times. This chain connects TRBV6-1 to TRBJ1-4; the match to TRBD1 covers 9 bases. Germline-derived CDR1 and CDR2 are MNHNS and SASEGT. V lost 7 bases and J lost 8; bases outside the gene matches: 14. The CDR3 is 16 residues long. CDR3 residues: CASTLTPDRGEEKLFF. Here the CDR3 DNA reads TGTGCCAGCACCCTAACCCCGGACAGGGGCGAGGAAAAACTGTTTTTT.

The V and J genes are TRBV5-1 and TRBJ2-7; 8 bases agree with TRBD1. This CDR3 is 14 amino acids long. The junction had 9 bases not matched to a gene; V was cut back by 4 bases and J by 6 bases. Germline CDR1 is SGHRS and CDR2 is YFSETQ. The chain's CDR3 is CASSRETGAGEQYF. In DNA form, the CDR3 reads TGCGCCAGCAGCCGAGAGACAGGGGCGGGCGAGCAGTACTTC.

This clonotype appeared a few times. The rearrangement uses TRBV6-1 and TRBJ2-7; 9 nucleotides match TRBD1. The CDR3 length is 14 residues. V was pared by 5 bases and J by 6 bases, with 8 bases of the junction left unmatched. Germline V gene sequence: CDR1 MNHNS, CDR2 SASEGT. The CDR3 reads CASSRPGQGSEQYF. DNA of the CDR3: TGTGCCAGCAGTAGACCGGGACAGGGCAGCGAGCAGTACTTC.

Written as DNA, the CDR3 is TGTGCCAGCAGTGAGGGCGGGGGTACCGGGTATTCACCCCTCCACTTT. As protein: CASSEGGGTGYSPLHF. The chain has TRBV6-1 and TRBJ1-6; D is possibly TRBD1 (5 bases). Germline CDR1 reads MNHNS; CDR2 reads SASEGT. Trimming stripped 3 bases from V and 8 bases from J, with 17 bases between. The CDR3 has 16 residues.

The V call is TRBV20-1, the J call TRBJ2-1, with a weak D call TRBD1 (6 bases). The germline gives CDR1 DFQATT, CDR2 SNEGSKA (reference sequence). This CDR3 spans 12 amino acids. Trimming left V 3 bases short and J 7 bases short, with 10 bases between. The CDR3, as DNA: TGCAGTGCTAGTGGGGGCCGGAATGAGCAGTTCTTC. Protein product: CSASGGRNEQFF.

This clonotype was counted many times. V is TRBV5-1 and J is TRBJ1-1; no definite D call. The length of the CDR3 is 12 residues. V was trimmed by 5 bases and J by 8 bases, leaving 13 bases between them. Looked up from germline, CDR1 is SGHRS and CDR2 is YFSETQ. The DNA of the CDR3 is TGCGCCAGCAGACTGGTAGGTGACGAAGCTTTCTTT. This translates into CASRLVGDEAFF.

The V gene is TRBV19, the J gene TRBJ2-7, with D unresolved. Germline CDR1 reads LNHDA; CDR2 reads SQIVND (reference sequence). The CDR3 consists of 12 residues. The germline V and J ends were trimmed by 8 bases and 0 bases, with 8 bases remaining between them. In DNA form, the CDR3 reads TGTGCCAGTGGGCAGAGCTCCTACGAGCAGTACTTC. It translates to CASGQSSYEQYF. Supplemented by reference TRBV19 and TRBJ2-7, the full variable domain reads DGGITQSPKYLFRKEGQNVTLSCEQNLNHDAMYWYRQDPGQGLRLIYYSQIVNDFQKGDIAEGYSVSREKKESFPLTVTSAQKNPTAFYLCASGQSSYEQYFGPGTRLTVT.

The sample holds many counts of this clonotype. The V call is TRBV10-3, the J call TRBJ2-1; 7 nucleotides agree with TRBD2. The V gene's germline CDR1 is ENHRY and CDR2 SYGVKD. Germline trimming cut 3 bases from V and 6 bases from J; bases unmatched to any gene: 8. This CDR3 spans 15 amino acids. The CDR3 protein is CAISELAGERNEQFF. CDR3 DNA sequence: TGTGCCATCAGTGAATTGGCGGGAGAACGCAATGAGCAGTTCTTC.

The rearrangement uses TRBV11-2 and TRBJ2-4, with 8 bases lining up with TRBD2. V shed 4 bases and J 7 bases; nucleotides not matched to a gene: 0. CDR3 length: 12 residues. Germline V gene data show CDR1 as SGHAT and CDR2 as FQNNGV. The CDR3, as DNA: TGTGCCAGCAGCTCGGGGGGGAACATTCAGTACTTC. Its protein product is CASSSGGNIQYF.

Ten or more counts support this clonotype. The V call is TRBV12-3 or TRBV12-4, the J call TRBJ2-3; a weak D match, TRBD2 (5 bases). The CDR3 has 15 amino acids. Trimming shortened V by 7 bases and J by 0 bases, and 14 bases separated the two germline ends. DNA for the CDR3: TGTGCCAGCACCCGGAGCGGATCTAGCACAGATACGCAGTATTTT. It encodes CASTRSGSSTDTQYF.